Listed here are 30 T cell receptor beta chains from one sample, sequenced in a study of beta chain features in type 1 diabetes. The study reverse transcribed the entire isolated RNA, so it sequenced expressed TCRB transcripts. Clones were read by immunoSEQ multiplex PCR, and TCRdb kept only the in-frame ones, dropping some. The sample records a few hundred thousand clones, over 12% being singletons. The sample consisted of naive CD4+ T cells from blood. These TCRs come from a woman between 18 and 29 years old in good health.

The gene calls are TRBV30 and TRBJ2-1; 9 nucleotides match TRBD2. Germline assignment: CDR1 GTSNPN and CDR2 SVGIG (reference sequence). V was pared by 2 bases and J by 6 bases, with 8 bases of the junction left unmatched. There are 15 residues in the CDR3. Here the CDR3 DNA reads TGTGCCTGGAGTCCGACTAGCGGTAGAATCAATGAGCAGTTCTTC. It yields the protein CAWSPTSGRINEQFF.

V gene TRBV5-4 combines with J gene TRBJ1-4; 8 bases line up with TRBD1. Germline values: CDR1 SGHNT, CDR2 YYREEE (reference sequence). This CDR3 is 17 amino acids long. Unmatched junction bases numbered 11, after V lost 4 bases and J lost 3 bases. CDR3 residues: CASSRGQGALSNEKLFF. The CDR3 DNA sequence: TGTGCCAGCAGCCGAGGTCAGGGGGCCCTTTCTAATGAAAAACTGTTTTTT. The full variable domain, with the rest looked up from reference TRBV5-4 and TRBJ1-4, is ETGVTQSPTHLIKTRGQQVTLRCSSQSGHNTVSWYQQALGQGPQFIFQYYREEENGRGNFPPRFSGLQFPNYSSELNVNALELDDSALYLCASSRGQGALSNEKLFFGSGTQLSVL.

The chain recombines TRBV4-1 with TRBJ1-2, with D hard to call. The V and J ends lost 3 bases and 4 bases respectively, with 9 bases between them. CDR3 length: 13 amino acids. Germline V gene sequence: CDR1 MGHRA, CDR2 YSYEKL. The CDR3 protein is CASSQANSYGYTF. The CDR3 bases are TGCGCCAGCAGCCAGGCAAACAGCTATGGCTACACCTTC.

This clone has only a few counts. This chain uses TRBV7-9 with TRBJ2-7; 8 bases are a match to TRBD1. Germline V gene lookup returns CDR1 SEHNR and CDR2 FQNEAQ (reference sequence). The V segment lost 5 bases and the J segment 1 base; nucleotides outside the gene matches: 7. CDR3 length equals 15 residues. Here the CDR3 reads CASSITGGVSYEQYF. DNA for the CDR3: TGTGCCAGCAGCATCACAGGGGGTGTATCCTACGAGCAGTACTTC.

The chain couples TRBV7-9 to TRBJ1-5; 8 bases are shared with TRBD1. With V trimmed by 5 bases and J by 2 bases, 5 bases remained unmatched. Germline values: CDR1 SEHNR, CDR2 FQNEAQ (reference sequence). The CDR3 is made up of 15 amino acids. The CDR3: CASSPRGHGNQPQHF. The DNA of the CDR3 is TGTGCCAGCAGCCCCAGGGGGCATGGCAATCAGCCCCAGCATTTT.

This clone was counted only a few times. The chain combines TRBV7-2 with TRBJ2-7; no definite D call. Per the germline V gene, CDR1 is SGHTA and CDR2 is FQGNSA. The V gene lost 5 bases and the J gene lost 2 bases, with 4 bases spanning the gap. The CDR3 totals 11 residues. CDR3 sequence: CASSPTYEQYF. In DNA form, the CDR3 reads TGTGCCAGCAGCCCTACCTACGAGCAGTACTTC.

This clone was counted between two and nine times. The chain couples TRBV2 to TRBJ2-5; 9 nucleotides line up with TRBD2. This CDR3 contains 15 residues. Per germline, CDR1 SNHLY and CDR2 FYNNEI. The V and J ends lost 6 bases and 3 bases, in that order; junction bases with no gene match: 8. CDR3 protein: CASRTFQREEETQYF. The CDR3 DNA sequence: TGTGCCAGCAGAACCTTTCAGCGGGAGGAAGAGACCCAGTACTTC.

The chain joins TRBV30 to TRBJ1-1; the D is unclear. Germline lookup yields CDR1 GTSNPN and CDR2 SVGIG (reference sequence). This CDR3 has 14 amino acids. With 0 bases removed from V and 0 bases from J, the gap between germline ends came to 8 bases. CDR3 sequence (DNA): TGTGCCTGGAGTGTTCGGGTCGTGAACACTGAAGCTTTCTTT. Residues: CAWSVRVVNTEAFF.

The sample holds one count of this clone. V gene TRBV11-2 combines with J gene TRBJ1-3; no reliable D call. CDR1 is SGHAT, CDR2 FQNNGV, per germline. The CDR3 covers 14 residues. V shed 3 bases and J shed 6 bases, with 12 bases lying between them. CDR3 sequence (DNA): TGTGCCAGCAGCTTGCTGGGGAGGGAAAACACCATATATTTT. It specifies CASSLLGRENTIYF.

A few counts support this clone. The chain combines TRBV30 with TRBJ2-7; D perhaps matches TRBD1 (5 bases). CDR1 and CDR2 from the germline V gene are GTSNPN and SVGIG (reference sequence). CDR3 length: 12 residues. Trimming removed 3 bases from V and 3 bases from J, with 9 bases in between. The CDR3 DNA sequence: TGTGCCTGGAGCCCCAGGGACTACGAGCAGTACTTC. Translation: CAWSPRDYEQYF.

This clone showed up just a few times. The chain combines TRBV28 with TRBJ2-7; 9 bases map to TRBD1. The junction had 7 bases not matched to a gene; V was cut back by 4 bases and J by 3 bases. Germline V gene data show CDR1 as MDHEN and CDR2 as SYDVKM. The CDR3 contains 15 residues. The CDR3 DNA reads as TGTGCCAGCAGTTCCTCGGGACAGGGCTTCTACGAGCAGTACTTC. Translated: CASSSSGQGFYEQYF.

This clone was recorded once. This chain connects TRBV20-1 to TRBJ1-1; no definite D call. Germline V gene data show CDR1 as DFQATT and CDR2 as SNEGSKA (reference sequence). Deletions cut 3 bases from V and 5 bases from J, with 7 bases between. The CDR3 is 11 amino acids. The CDR3 DNA reads as TGCAGTGCTAGTTTCGTAACTGAAGCTTTCTTT. Encoded protein: CSASFVTEAFF.

The chain combines TRBV7-2 with TRBJ2-7; TRBD2 matches at 8 bases. CDR1 SGHTA and CDR2 FQGNSA come from the germline V gene. V gave up 5 bases and J gave up 3 bases; unmatched junction bases: 6. This CDR3 has 14 residues. DNA of the CDR3: TGTGCCAGCAGCGAATGGGGACTAGGCTACGAGCAGTACTTC. Translating it yields CASSEWGLGYEQYF.

This clone came up a few times. The CDR3 region has the DNA TGTGCCAGCAGCCACAGGGGACGGTACGAGCAGTACTTC. Amino acids: CASSHRGRYEQYF. The chain uses TRBV7-2 and TRBJ2-7; 7 nucleotides line up with TRBD1. The V gene's germline CDR1 is SGHTA and CDR2 FQGNSA. With V trimmed by 5 bases and J by 4 bases, 5 bases remained unmatched. The CDR3 loop spans 13 amino acids.

On this clone itself: This CDR3 is also generated by other DNA sequences in the sample. The rearrangement links TRBV20-1 to TRBJ2-7; no definite D call. The CDR3 is 10 amino acids. Germline CDR1 DFQATT, CDR2 SNEGSKA (reference sequence). The V gene lost 5 bases and the J gene lost 3 bases, with 5 bases spanning the gap. CDR3 sequence: CSAVNYEQYF. The CDR3 coding sequence is TGCAGTGCTGTTAACTACGAGCAGTACTTC.

This chain links TRBV5-1 with TRBJ2-5, with 10 bases fitting TRBD1. The CDR3 is 16 amino acids. After removal of 6 bases from V and 3 bases from J, the junction contained 11 bases not matched to a gene. The germline V gene has CDR1 SGHRS and CDR2 YFSETQ. CDR3 coding DNA: TGCGCCAGCAACCAACGTAACGGACAGGGGGAAGAGACCCAGTACTTC. This gives the protein CASNQRNGQGEETQYF.

The V gene is TRBV7-3, the J gene TRBJ2-7, with D perhaps TRBD1 (7 bases). The CDR3 runs to 17 residues. Between the trimmed V and J ends, which lost 3 bases and 6 bases, there was a span of 24 bases. The germline CDR1 and CDR2 sequences are SGHTA and FQGTGA. In nucleotides, the CDR3 is TGTGCCAGCAGCTTGACTCGGACAGGACTAAGGAGTGGCGAGCAGTACTTC. It is translated as CASSLTRTGLRSGEQYF.

This chain joins TRBV30 and TRBJ1-2; 9 positions match TRBD1. Germline V CDR1 and CDR2: GTSNPN, SVGIG (reference sequence). Losses at the gene ends were 2 bases for V and 12 bases for J; bases not matched to a gene: 7. The CDR3 covers 12 residues. DNA of the CDR3: TGTGCCTGGAGTCTGACAGGGGGACCTCACACCTTC. This sequence encodes CAWSLTGGPHTF.

This chain links TRBV19 with TRBJ2-7; D is ambiguous. Trimming took 5 bases from V and 3 from J, leaving 11 bases between them. Germline assignment: CDR1 LNHDA and CDR2 SQIVND (reference sequence). This CDR3 spans 13 amino acids. The CDR3 spells CASSRSSNYEQYF. The CDR3 DNA reads TGTGCCAGTAGTCGGAGCTCAAACTACGAGCAGTACTTC.

The chain couples TRBV29-1 to TRBJ2-3; TRBD1 aligns across 8 bases. The CDR3 length is 13 residues. The germline gives CDR1 SQVTM, CDR2 ANQGSEA. After removal of 0 bases from V and 4 bases from J, the junction contained 0 bases not matched to a gene. The CDR3 DNA reads as TGCAGCGTTGAAGAACAGGGGGCAGATACGCAGTATTTT. Its protein product is CSVEEQGADTQYF.

This clone turned up a few times. The rearrangement links TRBV19 to TRBJ1-1; D is possibly TRBD1 (6 bases). This CDR3 region has 14 residues. Germline loops: CDR1 LNHDA, CDR2 SQIVND (reference sequence). Between the trimmed V and J ends, which lost 6 bases and 0 bases, there was a span of 11 bases. Here the CDR3 reads CASRTDRLNTEAFF. The CDR3 DNA is TGTGCCAGTAGAACCGACAGGCTGAACACTGAAGCTTTCTTT.

The chain uses TRBV30 and TRBJ2-3, with D uncertain. Germline CDR1 and CDR2: GTSNPN and SVGIG (reference sequence). The CDR3 runs 13 residues. With 4 bases removed from V and 3 bases from J, the gap between germline ends came to 11 bases. The CDR3 loop reads CAWIAASTDTQYF. The CDR3 DNA is TGTGCCTGGATCGCCGCGAGTACAGATACGCAGTATTTT.

This chain uses TRBV13 with TRBJ2-5; a possible D gene is TRBD1 (5 bases). CDR3 size: 15 residues. The V end was cut by 0 bases, the J end by 4 bases, with 12 bases between. CDR1 and CDR2 from the germline V gene are PRHDT and FYEKMQ (reference sequence). In nucleotides, the CDR3 is TGTGCCAGCAGCTTAGGGCAGGGAAGGGGAGAGACCCAGTACTTC. It specifies CASSLGQGRGETQYF.

The V call is TRBV14, the J call TRBJ1-1, with a tentative D call TRBD1 (5 bases). The CDR3 spans 15 residues. The germline V gene has CDR1 SGHDN and CDR2 FVKESK. V lost 5 bases to trimming and J lost 4 bases, with 17 bases between them. In DNA form, the CDR3 reads TGTGCCAGCAGCTCCCAAGGGGTAATTGGCACTGAAGCTTTCTTT. It translates to CASSSQGVIGTEAFF.

The rearrangement uses TRBV28 and TRBJ2-7; TRBD1 matches at 7 bases. Germline V gene lookup returns CDR1 MDHEN and CDR2 SYDVKM. The junction had 13 bases not matched to a gene; V was cut back by 5 bases and J by 0 bases. The CDR3 extends over 17 amino acids. CDR3 in amino acids: CASSLGAGTESSYEQYF. CDR3 DNA sequence: TGTGCCAGCAGTCTAGGGGCCGGGACAGAAAGCTCCTACGAGCAGTACTTC.

This chain links TRBV2 with TRBJ2-5; a possible D gene is TRBD1 (6 bases). Trimming left V 4 bases short and J 2 bases short, with 14 bases between. This CDR3 region has 15 residues. CDR1 and CDR2 (germline): SNHLY, FYNNEI. The CDR3 bases are TGTGCCAGCAGTGTCGTGGGGGCTAGGCAAGAGACCCAGTACTTC. Its translation is CASSVVGARQETQYF.

This clone was seen a handful of times. The chain joins TRBV7-2 to TRBJ2-1, with 7 bases lining up with TRBD2. From germline, CDR1 is SGHTA and CDR2 FQGNSA. The V gene end was trimmed by 5 bases and the J gene end by 0 bases; junction bases not matched to a gene: 4. The CDR3 spans 15 residues. The CDR3 loop reads CASSHGGSSYNEQFF. The CDR3 DNA reads as TGTGCCAGCAGCCACGGGGGGAGCTCCTACAATGAGCAGTTCTTC.

This clone was counted only a few times. The gene calls are TRBV14 and TRBJ1-1; D remains unclear. Trimming removed 1 base at V and 7 bases at J, with 19 bases between. The CDR3 contains 16 residues. CDR1 is SGHDN, CDR2 FVKESK, per germline. The CDR3 loop is CASSQGIIRGSDEAFF. The CDR3 coding sequence is TGTGCCAGCAGCCAAGGAATAATTCGGGGTTCGGATGAAGCTTTCTTT.

This clone was recorded a few times. In DNA, the CDR3 is TGTGCCAGCTCAATTACAGGGAACTACGAGCAGTACTTC. Protein sequence: CASSITGNYEQYF. The chain couples TRBV18 to TRBJ2-7; the D gene is possibly TRBD1 (6 bases). The germline V gene encodes CDR1 KGHSH and CDR2 LQKENI. V dropped 5 bases and J dropped 3 bases, with 11 bases sitting between them. This CDR3 is 13 amino acids long.

This clone was detected a few times. This chain uses TRBV30 with TRBJ1-5, with a possible D match to TRBD1 (6 bases). V was pared by 3 bases and J by 1 base, with 16 bases between. Germline V gene data show CDR1 as GTSNPN and CDR2 as SVGIG (reference sequence). The CDR3 runs 16 residues. CDR3 sequence reads: CAWSSQGMGSNQPQHF. The CDR3 DNA reads as TGTGCCTGGAGCAGCCAGGGGATGGGGAGCAATCAGCCCCAGCATTTT.